One sample yielded the 6 T cell receptor beta chains listed below, sequenced in a study of shared clonotypes between healthy human individuals. Profiled with immunoSEQ multiplex PCR; TCRdb holds only in-frame clones, not every one. Of about 2.4 million clones listed, 80% to 95% are singletons. Sequencing used naive CD4+ T cells from PBMCs. Subset in this sample: CD45RA+ positively selected. All receptors derive from a man aged 18 to 29 in good health. Some clones in this sample may be carry-over from other donors' samples.

V is TRBV11-1 and J is TRBJ2-3, with 9 bases lining up with TRBD1. This CDR3 has 16 amino acids. The germline V gene encodes CDR1 SGHAT and CDR2 FQDESV (reference sequence). V trimming: 5 bases; J trimming: 2 bases; junction bases outside the gene matches: 8. CDR3 coding DNA: TGTGCCAGCAGCCCCTGGACAGGGGCTAACACAGATACGCAGTATTTT. Translating it yields CASSPWTGANTDTQYF.

This clone is a singleton in its sample. The chain couples TRBV28 to TRBJ2-3; TRBD2 matches 15 bases. Trimming cost V 5 bases and J 4 bases; bases outside gene matches: 10. The germline CDR1 and CDR2 sequences are MDHEN and SYDVKM. CDR3 size: 18 residues. Written as DNA, the CDR3 is TGTGCCAGCAGTCCGCTCTTGGGACTAGCGGGAGGTTCAGATACGCAGTATTTT. Translated: CASSPLLGLAGGSDTQYF.

The chain recombines TRBV28 with TRBJ2-7, with 7 bases lining up with TRBD1. The junction had 17 bases not matched to a gene; V was cut back by 5 bases and J by 4 bases. CDR3 length equals 17 residues. The V gene's germline CDR1 is MDHEN and CDR2 SYDVKM. CDR3 loop: CASSLHPRQGLGYEQYF. DNA for the CDR3: TGTGCCAGCAGTCTCCACCCTCGACAGGGATTAGGGTACGAGCAGTACTTC. Together with reference TRBV28 and TRBJ2-7, the CDR3 gives the full variable domain: DVKVTQSSRYLVKRTGEKVFLECVQDMDHENMFWYRQDPGLGLRLIYFSYDVKMKEKGDIPEGYSVSREKKERFSLILESASTNQTSMYLCASSLHPRQGLGYEQYFGPGTRLTVT.

CDR3 sequence (DNA): TGTGCCAGCAGCTTGACTACCCAGCGGACTAACTATGGCTACACCTTC. This translates into CASSLTTQRTNYGYTF. This chain connects TRBV13 to TRBJ1-2; D remains ambiguous. The CDR3 extends over 16 amino acids. The germline CDR1 and CDR2 sequences are PRHDT and FYEKMQ (reference sequence). V lost 3 bases and J lost 0, with 14 bases in between.

The J gene is TRBJ1-1, the V gene TRBV12-5; no reliable D call. In germline, CDR1 is LGHNT, CDR2 FRNRAP. The CDR3 loop spans 20 amino acids. V lost 0 bases and J lost 1, with 24 bases in between. CDR3 DNA sequence: TGTGCTAGTGGTTTGGTACCTGGAGGGCCGAGACGTTATCCGAACACTGAAGCTTTCTTT. It translates to CASGLVPGGPRRYPNTEAFF.

This clone has a single count. J is TRBJ2-2 and V is TRBV10-3, with 10 bases identical to TRBD2. The V and J ends lost 11 bases and 5 bases, in that order; junction bases with no gene match: 8. CDR3 length equals 14 residues. Germline CDR1 ENHRY, CDR2 SYGVKD. CDR3 sequence (DNA): TGTGCCTCCTGCAAGCGGGAGGGGACCGGGGAGCTGTTTTTT. Protein product: CASCKREGTGELFF.